Listed below are T cell receptor beta chains from one sample, sequenced in a study of CD8 T cells in ankylosing spondylitis. TCRdb fed the 5' RACE reads into MiXCR, producing one record per CDR3 protein. Of some 840,000 distinct CDR3 sequences in the sample, about 12% were seen once. The sequenced material came from blood, either unsorted or a sorted T cell fraction (not recorded which). The source is a male donor with ankylosing spondylitis. Both conserved end residues are part of each CDR3. The D gene is left open where the match is weak. Size values are once, few and many counts, or a class for expanded clones, and some rows have none.

size | J | D | V | DNA | CDR3
NA | TRBJ1-1 | NA | TRBV20-1 | TGCAGTGCTACTCGAAGGGGGATAGAAGCTTTCTTT | CSATRRGIEAFF
few | TRBJ2-7 | NA | TRBV20-1 | TGCAGTGCTAGGGTCCAGGCTAACGAGCAGTACTTC | CSARVQANEQYF
few | TRBJ2-5 | NA | TRBV18 | TGTGCCAGCTCACCATATGAGACCCAGTACTTC | CASSPYETQYF
NA | TRBJ2-1 | NA | TRBV28 | TGTGTCAGCAGCAGGGGTGGGGATTCCTACAATGAGCAGTTCTTC | CVSSRGGDSYNEQFF
NA | TRBJ1-1 | NA | TRBV20-1 | TGCAGTGCTAGCGGTTGGGCGCGAGGCGGGGACACTGAAGCTTTCTTT | CSASGWARGGDTEAFF
few | TRBJ1-1 | NA | TRBV6-5 | TGTGCCAGCAGTTACCCAGGGGCGATGGAATTGGCTTTCTTT | CASSYPGAMELAFF
many | TRBJ1-2 | NA | TRBV5-1 | TGTGCCAGCAGCTTAGAGGCCTATGGCTACACCTTC | CASSLEAYGYTF
few | TRBJ2-3 | NA | TRBV10-3 | TGTGCCATCAGTGAGTTCGCGCAGGCAAACACAGATACGCAGTATTTT | CAISEFAQANTDTQYF
few | TRBJ2-1 | TRBD1 | TRBV20-1 | TGCTGTGCTAGAGATCCAGGGACAGGGAGAAGCAATGAGCAGTTCTTC | CCARDPGTGRSNEQFF
NA | TRBJ2-7 | NA | TRBV7-2 | TGTGCCAGCAGCTTCGTTGAGGGGACCTACGAGCAGTACTTC | CASSFVEGTYEQYF
NA | TRBJ2-7 | TRBD2 | TRBV18 | TGTGCCAGCTCACCACCCGGCGGGGGGGCTGAGCAGTACTTC | CASSPPGGGAEQYF
few | TRBJ2-5 | TRBD1 | TRBV30 | TGTGCCTGGAGTGTAACAGGGGCGTACCAAGAGACCCAGTACTTC | CAWSVTGAYQETQYF
few | TRBJ1-2 | NA | TRBV12-3/TRBV12-4 | TGTGCCAGCAGTCTCGGACAAACACGCGGCTATGGCTACACCTTC | CASSLGQTRGYGYTF
many | TRBJ2-7 | NA | TRBV7-2 | TGTGCCAGCAGCTGGTCCGGAGGGGAGGACGAGCAGTACTTC | CASSWSGGEDEQYF
once | TRBJ2-7 | NA | TRBV20-1 | TGCAGTGCTGTCAGGAACTACGAGCAGTACTTC | CSAVRNYEQYF
few | TRBJ1-1 | NA | TRBV20-1 | TGCAGTGCGGCGGCTTTTGACACTGAAGCTTTCTTT | CSAAAFDTEAFF
few | TRBJ2-1 | TRBD2 | TRBV5-1 | TGCGCCAGCAGCTCCATGACTAGCGGGCCTTACAATGAGCAGTTCTTC | CASSSMTSGPYNEQFF
NA | TRBJ1-2 | NA | TRBV7-6 | TGTGCCAGCAGCTTAGCGAATTCCAGGGGCCATGGCTACACCTTC | CASSLANSRGHGYTF
few | TRBJ2-5 | TRBD2 | TRBV12-3/TRBV12-4 | TGTGCCAGCAGTCATAGGACTAGCGGGGTTGAAGAGACCCAGTACTTC | CASSHRTSGVEETQYF
few | TRBJ1-2 | TRBD1 | TRBV4-1 | TGCGCCAGCAGCCGGACACAGGGGAACTATGGCTACACCTTC | CASSRTQGNYGYTF
NA | TRBJ2-3 | NA | TRBV7-2 | TGTGCCAGCAGCTTGACTAGGGATCTTTGGCAGTATTTT | CASSLTRDLWQYF
many | TRBJ1-6 | TRBD1 | TRBV9 | TGTGCCAGCAGCGTAGCTGGGACAGGGGATTCACCCCTCCACTTT | CASSVAGTGDSPLHF
few | TRBJ2-7 | TRBD2 | TRBV7-2 | TGTGCCAGCAGCTTAGCTGGGAGGGGAACCTACGAGCAGTACTTC | CASSLAGRGTYEQYF
many | TRBJ2-7 | NA | TRBV20-1 | TGCAGTGCCCCGGGCCGATCCTACGAGCAGTACTTC | CSAPGRSYEQYF
few | TRBJ2-2 | TRBD1 | TRBV7-2 | TGTGCCAGCAGCCCGACCCGGACAGGTCCCGGGGAGCTGTTTTTT | CASSPTRTGPGELFF
NA | TRBJ2-5 | NA | TRBV20-1 | TGCAGTGGTCCTAAGGCCGGGGCAGGGCAGACCCAGTACTTC | CSGPKAGAGQTQYF
NA | TRBJ2-3 | NA | TRBV6-2/TRBV6-3 | TGTGCCAGCAGCCTCGGGGCCATCTTTTATACGCAGTATTTT | CASSLGAIFYTQYF
many | TRBJ1-3 | NA | TRBV5-1 | TGCGCCAGCAGCTTGGGGGAAAGTGGAAACACCATATATTTT | CASSLGESGNTIYF